In this sample, the clone carrying this T cell receptor (beta chain) turned up many times. Both TCRalpha and TCRbeta chains were reverse transcribed with V-gene-specific primers. TCR amplification ran 15 to 20 PCR cycles using constant-region and V-primer adapter primers. One entry per CDR3 protein results from TCRdb running MiXCR on the reads. The table has around 100,000 distinct CDR3 sequences, around 20% seen once; the top ten hold about 13%. As to time point: after trial treatment. Indicated treatment: LDRT plus nivolumab, ipilimumab, low-dose cyclophosphamide and aspirin (RACIN trial). Each donor was administered nivolumab, ipilimumab, aspirin, low-dose cyclophosphamide and low-dose radiotherapy. The CDR3 length is 14 residues. Trimming shortened V by 0 bases and J by 13 bases, and 13 bases separated the two germline ends. From germline, CDR1 is LGHDT and CDR2 YNNKEL (reference sequence). The data belong to a study of low-dose radiotherapy and immunotherapy resistance in tumors. Across the study: Dosing of intravenous cyclophosphamide at 200 mg/m2 occurred every two weeks and took place one day prior to radiation and immunotherapy.

The input for sequencing was PBMCs, taken after low-dose radiotherapy plus immunotherapy. The TCR comes from a female donor with ovarian cancer. The rearrangement joins TRBV3-1 to TRBJ1-6; D might be TRBD1 (5 bases). Written as DNA, the CDR3 is TGTGCCAGCAGCCAAGATGGAAGGGGATCCCCCCTCCACTTT. Encoded protein: CASSQDGRGSPLHF.